This T cell receptor (beta chain) was documented in a study of shared clonotypes between healthy human individuals. Study processing details: With immunoSEQ giving junction-only sequences and no quality scores, filtering differed. Measured with immunoSEQ multiplex PCR; TCRdb has only the in-frame clones, and not every one. That table furnishes V, J and clone size, whereas the DNA furnished D and trimming. Seen here are 730,000 or so clones, approximately 79% observed once, and the top ten hold 1.8%. The specimen was memory CD4+ T cells sorted from blood. Sample subset: CD45RA-negative fraction. The TCR originated in a woman under 40 in good health.

The CDR3 DNA is TGTGCCAGCAACCTCAATCAGCCCCAGCATTTT. Translation gives CASNLNQPQHF. The chain has TRBV6-1 and TRBJ1-5; no clear D. The CDR3 has 11 amino acids. Between the trimmed V and J ends, which lost 7 bases and 3 bases, there was a span of 4 bases. Germline-derived CDR1 and CDR2 are MNHNS and SASEGT.